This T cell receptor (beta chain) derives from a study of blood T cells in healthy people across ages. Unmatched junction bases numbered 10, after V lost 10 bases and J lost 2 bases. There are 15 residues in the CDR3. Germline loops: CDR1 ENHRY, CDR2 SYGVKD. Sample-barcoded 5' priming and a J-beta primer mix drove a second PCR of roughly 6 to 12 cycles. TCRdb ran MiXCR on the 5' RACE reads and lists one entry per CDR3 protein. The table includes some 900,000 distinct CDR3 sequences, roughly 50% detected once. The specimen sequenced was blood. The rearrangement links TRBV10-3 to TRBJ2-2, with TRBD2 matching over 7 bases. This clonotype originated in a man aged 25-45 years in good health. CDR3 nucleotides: TGTGCCACCAAGGCCGGGACTACTAACACCGGGGAGCTGTTTTTT. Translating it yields CATKAGTTNTGELFF.